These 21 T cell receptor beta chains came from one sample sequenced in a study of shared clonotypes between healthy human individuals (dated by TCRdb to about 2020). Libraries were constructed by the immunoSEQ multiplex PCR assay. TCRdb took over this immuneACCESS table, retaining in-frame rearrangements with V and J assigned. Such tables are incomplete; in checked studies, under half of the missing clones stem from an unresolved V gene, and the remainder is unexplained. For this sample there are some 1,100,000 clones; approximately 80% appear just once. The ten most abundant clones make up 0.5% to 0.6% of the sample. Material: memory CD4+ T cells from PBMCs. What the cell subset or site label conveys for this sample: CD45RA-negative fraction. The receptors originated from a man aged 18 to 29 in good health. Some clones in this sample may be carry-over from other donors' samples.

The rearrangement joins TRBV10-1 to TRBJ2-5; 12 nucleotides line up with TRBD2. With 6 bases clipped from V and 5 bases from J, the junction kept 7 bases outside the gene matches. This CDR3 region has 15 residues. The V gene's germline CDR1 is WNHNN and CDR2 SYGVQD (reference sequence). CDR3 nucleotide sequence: TGCGCCAGCAGCCTAGCGGGAGGGCCTGCGGAGACCCAGTACTTC. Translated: CASSLAGGPAETQYF.

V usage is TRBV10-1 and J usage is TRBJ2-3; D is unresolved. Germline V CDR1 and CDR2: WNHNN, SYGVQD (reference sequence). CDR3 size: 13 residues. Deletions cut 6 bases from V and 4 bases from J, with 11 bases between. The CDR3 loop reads CASSRGRADTQYF. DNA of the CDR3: TGCGCCAGCAGCAGAGGAAGGGCAGATACGCAGTATTTT.

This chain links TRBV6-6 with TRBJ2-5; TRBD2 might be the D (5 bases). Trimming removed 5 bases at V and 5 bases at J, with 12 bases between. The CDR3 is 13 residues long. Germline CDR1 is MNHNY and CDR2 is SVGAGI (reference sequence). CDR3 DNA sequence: TGTGCCAGCAGTCGACCGTCGGGGGAGACCCAGTACTTC. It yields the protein CASSRPSGETQYF.

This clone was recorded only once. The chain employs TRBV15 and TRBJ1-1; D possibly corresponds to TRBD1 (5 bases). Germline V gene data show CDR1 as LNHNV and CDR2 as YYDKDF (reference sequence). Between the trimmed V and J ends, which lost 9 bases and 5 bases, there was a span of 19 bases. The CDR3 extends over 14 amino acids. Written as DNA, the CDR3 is TGTGCCACTGGTGAGAAAGGGGTTGGTACTGAAGCTTTCTTT. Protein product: CATGEKGVGTEAFF.

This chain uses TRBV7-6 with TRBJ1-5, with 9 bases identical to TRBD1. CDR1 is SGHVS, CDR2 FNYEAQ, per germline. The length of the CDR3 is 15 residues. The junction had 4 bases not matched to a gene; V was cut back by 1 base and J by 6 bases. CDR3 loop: CASSLGDRVSQPQHF. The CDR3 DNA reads TGTGCCAGCAGCTTAGGGGACAGGGTTTCTCAGCCCCAGCATTTT.

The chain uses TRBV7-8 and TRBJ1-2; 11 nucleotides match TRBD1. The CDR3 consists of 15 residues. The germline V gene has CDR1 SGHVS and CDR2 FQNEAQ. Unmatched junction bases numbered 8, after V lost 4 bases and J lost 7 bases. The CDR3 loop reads CASSSEPGQGGGYTF. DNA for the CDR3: TGTGCCAGCAGCTCGGAACCGGGACAGGGGGGTGGCTACACCTTC.

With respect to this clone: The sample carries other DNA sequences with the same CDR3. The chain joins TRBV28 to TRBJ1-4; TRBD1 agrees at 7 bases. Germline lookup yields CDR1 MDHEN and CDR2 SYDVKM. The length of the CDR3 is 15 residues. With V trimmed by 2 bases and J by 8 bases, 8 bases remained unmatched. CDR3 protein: CASSLGGQGGEKLFF. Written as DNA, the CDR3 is TGTGCCAGCAGTTTAGGGGGGCAGGGGGGCGAAAAACTGTTTTTT.

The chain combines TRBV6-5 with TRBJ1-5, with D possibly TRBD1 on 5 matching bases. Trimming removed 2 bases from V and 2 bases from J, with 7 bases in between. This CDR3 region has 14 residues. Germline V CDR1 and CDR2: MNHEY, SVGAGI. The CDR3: CASSYRDGNQPQHF. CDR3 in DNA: TGTGCCAGCAGTTACCGGGACGGCAATCAGCCCCAGCATTTT.

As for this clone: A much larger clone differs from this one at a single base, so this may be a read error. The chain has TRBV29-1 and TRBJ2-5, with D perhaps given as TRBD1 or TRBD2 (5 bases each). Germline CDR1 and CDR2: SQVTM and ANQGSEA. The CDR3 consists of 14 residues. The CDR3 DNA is TGCAGCGTTGGGGGCGGGCAGGTCGCGGAGACCCAGCACTTC. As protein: CSVGGGQVAETQHF. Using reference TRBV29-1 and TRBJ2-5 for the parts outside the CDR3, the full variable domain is SAVISQKPSRDICQRGTSLTIQCQVDSQVTMMFWYRQQPGQSLTLIATANQGSEATYESGFVIDKFPISRPNLTFSTLTVSNMSPEDSSIYLCSVGGGQVAETQHFGPGTRLLVL.

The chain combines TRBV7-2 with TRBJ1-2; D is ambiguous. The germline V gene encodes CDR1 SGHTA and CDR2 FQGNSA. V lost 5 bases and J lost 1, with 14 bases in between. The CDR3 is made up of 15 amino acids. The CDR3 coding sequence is TGTGCCAGCAGCCGAGGAGGATCAAATAACTATGGCTACACCTTC. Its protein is CASSRGGSNNYGYTF.

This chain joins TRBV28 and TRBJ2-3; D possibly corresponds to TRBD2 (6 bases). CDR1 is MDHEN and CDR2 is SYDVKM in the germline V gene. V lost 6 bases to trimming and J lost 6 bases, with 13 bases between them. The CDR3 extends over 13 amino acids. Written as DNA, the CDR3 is TGTGCCAGCAGGGACTACCGTCTTGATACGCAGTATTTT. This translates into CASRDYRLDTQYF.

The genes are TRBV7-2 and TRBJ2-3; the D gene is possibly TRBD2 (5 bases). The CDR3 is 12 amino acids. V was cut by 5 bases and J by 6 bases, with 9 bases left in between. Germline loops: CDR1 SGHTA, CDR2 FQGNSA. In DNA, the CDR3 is TGTGCCAGCAGCCCTAGCTTGGATACGCAGTATTTT. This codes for CASSPSLDTQYF.

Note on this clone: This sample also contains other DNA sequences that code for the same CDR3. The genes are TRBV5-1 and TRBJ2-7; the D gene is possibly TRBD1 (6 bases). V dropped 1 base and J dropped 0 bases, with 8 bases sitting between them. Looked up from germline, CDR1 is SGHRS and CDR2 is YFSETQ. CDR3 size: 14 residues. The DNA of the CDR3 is TGCGCCAGCAGCTTGACAGGGAGCTCCTACGAGCAGTACTTC. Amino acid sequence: CASSLTGSSYEQYF.

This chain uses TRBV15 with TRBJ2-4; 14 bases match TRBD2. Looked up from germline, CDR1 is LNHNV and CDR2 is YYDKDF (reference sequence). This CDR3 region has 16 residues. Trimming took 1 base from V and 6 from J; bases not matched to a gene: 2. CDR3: CATSRGLAGGLNIQYF. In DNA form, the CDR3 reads TGTGCCACCAGCAGAGGACTAGCGGGGGGGCTAAACATTCAGTACTTC.

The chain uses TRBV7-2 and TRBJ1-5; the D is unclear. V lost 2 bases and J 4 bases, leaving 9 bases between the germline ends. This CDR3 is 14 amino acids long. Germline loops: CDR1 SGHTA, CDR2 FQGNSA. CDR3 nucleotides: TGTGCCAGCAGCTTAACGGCGGTAAATCAGCCCCAGCATTTT. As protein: CASSLTAVNQPQHF.

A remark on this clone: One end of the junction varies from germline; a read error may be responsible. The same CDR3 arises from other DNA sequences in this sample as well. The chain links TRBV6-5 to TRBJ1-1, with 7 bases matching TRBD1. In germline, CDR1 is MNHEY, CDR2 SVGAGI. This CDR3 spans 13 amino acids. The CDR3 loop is CASRYTGDTEAFF. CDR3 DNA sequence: TGTGCCAGCAGATATACAGGGGACACTGAGGCTTTCTTT.

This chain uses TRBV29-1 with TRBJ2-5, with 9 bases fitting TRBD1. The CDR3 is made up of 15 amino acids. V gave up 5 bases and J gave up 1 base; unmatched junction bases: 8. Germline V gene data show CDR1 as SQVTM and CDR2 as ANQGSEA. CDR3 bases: TGCAGCGTTAAGGGGGACAGGGCAAGCCAAGAGACCCAGTACTTC. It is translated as CSVKGDRASQETQYF.

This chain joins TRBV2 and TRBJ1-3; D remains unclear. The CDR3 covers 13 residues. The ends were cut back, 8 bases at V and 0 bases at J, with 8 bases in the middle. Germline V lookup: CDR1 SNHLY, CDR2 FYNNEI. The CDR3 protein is CASRTSSGNTIYF. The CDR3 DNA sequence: TGTGCCAGCCGGACTAGCTCTGGAAACACCATATATTTT. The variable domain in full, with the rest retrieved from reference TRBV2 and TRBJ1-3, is EPEVTQTPSHQVTQMGQEVILRCVPISNHLYFYWYRQILGQKVEFLVSFYNNEISEKSEIFDDQFSVERPDGSNFTLKIRSTKLEDSAMYFCASRTSSGNTIYFGEGSWLTVV.

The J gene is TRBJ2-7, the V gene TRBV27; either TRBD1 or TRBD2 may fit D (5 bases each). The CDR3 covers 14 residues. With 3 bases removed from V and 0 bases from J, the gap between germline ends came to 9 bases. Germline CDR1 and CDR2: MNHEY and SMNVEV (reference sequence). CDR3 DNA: TGTGCCAGCAGTTTGAGGGACCGCTCCTACGAGCAGTACTTC. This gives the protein CASSLRDRSYEQYF.

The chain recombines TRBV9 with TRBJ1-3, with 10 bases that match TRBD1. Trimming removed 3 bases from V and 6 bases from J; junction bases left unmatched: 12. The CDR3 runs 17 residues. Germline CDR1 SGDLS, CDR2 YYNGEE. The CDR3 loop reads CASSERDPGQGLNTIYF. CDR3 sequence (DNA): TGTGCCAGCAGCGAACGGGACCCGGGACAGGGGCTAAACACCATATATTTT.

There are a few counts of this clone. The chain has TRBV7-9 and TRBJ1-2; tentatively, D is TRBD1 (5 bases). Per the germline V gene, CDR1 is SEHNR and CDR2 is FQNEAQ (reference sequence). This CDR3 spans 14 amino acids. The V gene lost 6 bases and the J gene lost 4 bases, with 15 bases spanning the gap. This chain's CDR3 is CASSHPGTLYGYTF. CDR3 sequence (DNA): TGTGCCAGCAGTCACCCCGGGACCCTCTATGGCTACACCTTC.